This section outlines one T cell receptor (beta chain) sequence together with its context. The data derive from a study of shared clonotypes between healthy human individuals. Overall study: Each donor had three CD4 naive, three CD4 memory, two CD8 naive and one CD8 memory plate.

Only CD45RO-negative cells positively selected for CCR7 counted as naive CD8 cells, so terminally differentiated effector memory CD45RA+ cells were excluded. Donors comprised healthy HIV-negative adults lacking recent acute infections or vaccinations. V shed 0 bases and J 6 bases; nucleotides not matched to a gene: 1. The CDR3 length is 14 residues. Germline V gives CDR1 PRHDT, CDR2 FYEKMQ (reference sequence). Every immunoSEQ plate was one replicate of a subset's evenly spread DNA. Only in-frame clones appear in the TCRdb table, and some are missing; sequencing was by immunoSEQ multiplex PCR. Among more than 2 million clones listed, 93% were seen once.

Sequenced material: naive CD8+ T cells from PBMCs. The receptor was derived from a man aged 18 to 30 in good health. Some clones in this sample may be carry-over from other donors' samples. This sequence joins TRBV13 and TRBJ2-1; 8 positions agree with TRBD1. CDR3 sequence: CASSLGRGLNEQFF. In nucleotides, the CDR3 is TGTGCCAGCAGCTTAGGCAGGGGGCTCAATGAGCAGTTCTTC.